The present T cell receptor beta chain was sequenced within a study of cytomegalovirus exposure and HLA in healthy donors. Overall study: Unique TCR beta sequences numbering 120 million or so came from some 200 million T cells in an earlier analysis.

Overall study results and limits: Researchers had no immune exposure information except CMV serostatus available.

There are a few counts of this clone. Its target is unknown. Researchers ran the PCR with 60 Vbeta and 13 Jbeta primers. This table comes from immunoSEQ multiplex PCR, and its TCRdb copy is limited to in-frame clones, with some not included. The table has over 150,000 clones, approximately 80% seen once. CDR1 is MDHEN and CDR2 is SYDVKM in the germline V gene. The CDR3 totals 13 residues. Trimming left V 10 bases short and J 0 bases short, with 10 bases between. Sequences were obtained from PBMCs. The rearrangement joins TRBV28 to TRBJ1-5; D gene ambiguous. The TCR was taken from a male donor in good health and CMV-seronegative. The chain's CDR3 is CATKEYSNQPQHF. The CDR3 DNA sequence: TGTGCCACCAAGGAGTATAGCAATCAGCCCCAGCATTTT.